A single sample gave rise to the 17 T cell receptor beta chains below, sequenced in a study of CD8+CD57+ T cells in acquired aplastic anemia. Genomic DNA templated the TCR beta VDJ and CDR3 profiling. One entry per CDR3 protein results from TCRdb running MiXCR on the reads. The sample has 200,000 to 250,000 distinct CDR3 sequences; roughly 33% are singletons. The sequencing input was sorted CD4+, CD8+, or CD8+CD57+ T cells (not recorded which) from PBMCs. These receptor sequences come from a human donor in good health, serving as a control.

This clonotype occurred a few times. J is TRBJ1-5 and V is TRBV2; the D gene is possibly TRBD1 (6 bases). CDR1 and CDR2 (germline): SNHLY, FYNNEI. V lost 4 bases and J lost 3, with 13 bases in between. The CDR3 consists of 15 residues. The CDR3 loop is CASSVGRGVNQPQHF. Here the CDR3 DNA reads TGTGCCAGCAGTGTGGGCAGGGGAGTCAATCAGCCCCAGCATTTT.

Notes on this clonotype: Given a much more abundant clone one base away, this may be a read error. V and J are TRBV5-1 and TRBJ2-1, with D maybe TRBD1 (5 bases). The ends were cut back, 4 bases at V and 10 bases at J, with 18 bases in the middle. Germline loops: CDR1 SGHRS, CDR2 YFSETQ. The CDR3 has 14 residues. The CDR3 nucleotides read TGCGCCAGCAGCCATGGGATAAGGGGCTACGAGCAGTTCTTC. Protein: CASSHGIRGYEQFF.

The chain uses TRBV15 and TRBJ1-2; tentatively, D is TRBD1 (5 bases). V lost 9 bases, J lost 12 bases, and 17 bases lay in between. The CDR3 loop spans 11 amino acids. Germline CDR1 is LNHNV and CDR2 is YYDKDF (reference sequence). CDR3 in amino acids: CATYDRSGNTF. In nucleotides, the CDR3 is TGTGCCACTTACGACAGATCTGGAAACACCTTC.

This clonotype occurred many times. This chain uses TRBV10-3 with TRBJ2-7; D gene unclear. The CDR3 is made up of 14 amino acids. CDR1 is ENHRY, CDR2 SYGVKD, per germline. The V and J ends lost 0 bases and 7 bases respectively, with 13 bases between them. The CDR3 protein is CAISESGLGWEQYF. The CDR3 region has the DNA TGTGCCATCAGTGAGTCAGGTTTGGGTTGGGAGCAGTACTTC.

In this sample, this clonotype turned up many times. This chain connects TRBV10-3 to TRBJ2-2, with TRBD2 identical over 8 bases. Germline V lookup: CDR1 ENHRY, CDR2 SYGVKD. The CDR3 sequence is 18 residues long. The junction had 15 bases not matched to a gene; V was cut back by 6 bases and J by 3 bases. The CDR3 reads CAISPGPHGTSDTGELFF. The CDR3 coding sequence is TGTGCCATCAGCCCGGGTCCCCACGGGACTAGTGACACCGGGGAGCTGTTTTTT.

The V gene is TRBV6-1, the J gene TRBJ1-1, with D uncertain. This CDR3 has 13 amino acids. Germline V gene sequence: CDR1 MNHNS, CDR2 SASEGT. V was clipped by 7 bases and J by 5 bases, with 14 bases between them. The CDR3 DNA is TGTGCCAGCATAAAGCCCCCTGGAACTGAAGCTTTCTTT. It yields the protein CASIKPPGTEAFF.

The rearrangement uses TRBV29-1 and TRBJ2-7; TRBD2 matches 10 bases. This CDR3 contains 13 residues. Germline V gives CDR1 SQVTM, CDR2 ANQGSEA. The V gene end was trimmed by 7 bases and the J gene end by 6 bases; junction bases not matched to a gene: 9. CDR3 sequence (DNA): TGCAGCGCGAGAGCGGGAGGGCTCCCCGAGCAGTACTTC. This sequence encodes CSARAGGLPEQYF.

This clonotype was seen many times. The chain couples TRBV2 to TRBJ2-3; D is unresolved. The CDR3 contains 13 residues. Germline-derived CDR1 and CDR2 are SNHLY and FYNNEI. V was trimmed by 8 bases and J by 6 bases, leaving 15 bases between them. CDR3 amino acids: CASAQPETDTQYF. CDR3 DNA sequence: TGTGCCAGCGCCCAACCGGAAACGGATACGCAGTATTTT.

The chain joins TRBV15 to TRBJ2-5; a weak D match, TRBD1 (6 bases). CDR3 length: 12 amino acids. Trimming stripped 3 bases from V and 9 bases from J, with 11 bases between. The germline CDR1 and CDR2 sequences are LNHNV and YYDKDF (reference sequence). This chain's CDR3 is CATSSRGQPQYF. The CDR3 bases are TGTGCCACCAGCAGCAGGGGTCAGCCCCAGTACTTC.

This clonotype was counted many times. The V gene is TRBV19, the J gene TRBJ2-4, with D perhaps TRBD1 (6 bases). The germline CDR1 and CDR2 sequences are LNHDA and SQIVND (reference sequence). CDR3 length: 13 amino acids. The V end lost 3 bases, the J end lost 4 bases, and 7 bases lay between the germline ends. The CDR3 DNA reads TGTGCCAGTAGTATCAGGGGAAAAAACATTCAGTACTTC. Translating gives CASSIRGKNIQYF.

This clonotype was found once. A much more abundant neighbour one base away suggests this may be a read error. The conserved closing phenylalanine or tryptophan is absent in this CDR3, likely reflecting a read error. The chain carries TRBV11-2 and TRBJ2-5; D possibly corresponds to TRBD1 (6 bases). CDR3 size: 15 residues. Trimming cost V 1 base and J 1 base, with 10 bases left between them. From germline, CDR1 is SGHAT and CDR2 FQNNGV. CDR3 nucleotides: TGTGCCAGCAGCTTAGTCGTGGGGGCCCAAGAGACCCAGTACTCC. Protein: CASSLVVGAQETQYS.

Many counts were recorded for this clonotype. The rearrangement links TRBV7-3 to TRBJ2-1; 8 bases are shared with TRBD2. The CDR3 is 17 residues long. The germline CDR1 and CDR2 sequences are SGHTA and FQGTGA. Trimming cost V 1 base and J 6 bases; bases outside gene matches: 11. The CDR3 DNA follows: TGTGCCAGCAGCTTAAGGGACGGGGCGGGGGGCCGCAATGAGCAGTTCTTC. Its protein product is CASSLRDGAGGRNEQFF.

This clonotype appeared many times. The V gene is TRBV6-1, the J gene TRBJ2-7; the D is unclear. The germline V gene encodes CDR1 MNHNS and CDR2 SASEGT. V lost 4 bases and J lost 2, with 12 bases in between. The length of the CDR3 is 14 residues. The CDR3 coding sequence is TGTGCCAGCAGTGCGGGTGTACTTCCCTACGAGCAGTACTTC. This sequence encodes CASSAGVLPYEQYF.

As for this clonotype: This may be a read error, as it is one base from a much larger clone. The V and J genes are TRBV6-1 and TRBJ1-2, with D possibly being TRBD1 (5 bases). Trimming removed 8 bases at V and 6 bases at J, with 19 bases between. The CDR3 loop spans 14 amino acids. The germline CDR1 and CDR2 sequences are MNHNS and SASEGT. CDR3 residues: CASVLGVGVHGYTF. DNA of the CDR3: TGTGCCAGCGTCCTAGGGGTGGGAGTCCATGGCTACACCTTC.

The chain employs TRBV10-3 and TRBJ2-6; either TRBD1 or TRBD2 may fit D (5 bases each). The CDR3 runs to 16 residues. With 7 bases removed from V and 0 bases from J, the gap between germline ends came to 13 bases. Germline assignment: CDR1 ENHRY and CDR2 SYGVKD. The CDR3 loop reads CAIKGESGSGANVLTF. The CDR3 DNA sequence: TGTGCCATCAAAGGGGAGTCGGGCTCTGGGGCCAACGTCCTGACTTTC.

This chain connects TRBV7-9 to TRBJ2-7; TRBD1 matches at 10 bases. Germline V lookup: CDR1 SEHNR, CDR2 FQNEAQ (reference sequence). With V trimmed by 2 bases and J by 3 bases, 7 bases remained unmatched. CDR3 length: 16 amino acids. For the CDR3, the DNA is TGTGCCAGCAGCTTATTCGCGGGACAGGGGTTCTACGAGCAGTACTTC. It is translated as CASSLFAGQGFYEQYF.

The sample holds many counts of this clonotype. J is TRBJ2-7 and V is TRBV6-6; D gene uncertain. Germline V gene sequence: CDR1 MNHNY, CDR2 SVGAGI (reference sequence). This CDR3 is 13 amino acids long. Trimming pared 2 bases from V and 4 bases from J, leaving 9 bases between. CDR3: CASSYQKGYEQYF. In nucleotides, the CDR3 is TGTGCCAGCAGTTACCAAAAGGGTTACGAGCAGTACTTC.